Each of the 22 T cell receptor beta chains below was sequenced from the same sample in a study of T-cell reconstitution after alpha-beta-depleted transplantation in children. Unique molecular identifiers were incorporated during preparation of the TCRbeta library. Using its own MiXCR run on the PCR reads, TCRdb lists one record per CDR3 protein. The table lists about 980,000 distinct CDR3 sequences, around 30% of them singletons. The sample was PBMCs, mostly from graft donor cells, taken 360 days after TCRalphabeta/CD19-depleted stem cell transplant. The origin of the receptors is a boy younger than two who had a stem cell transplant for SCID, so the T cells may come from the graft donor.

This clonotype appeared a few times. This sequence joins TRBV4-3 and TRBJ2-7; TRBD2 matches at 8 bases. V was pared by 0 bases and J by 2 bases, with 9 bases of the junction left unmatched. The length of the CDR3 is 17 residues. The germline CDR1 and CDR2 sequences are LGHNA and YSLEER. The CDR3, as DNA: TGCGCCAGCAGCCAAGAAGACATTCGCGGGGGGACCTACGAGCAGTACTTC. This gives the protein CASSQEDIRGGTYEQYF.

The rearrangement joins TRBV20-1 to TRBJ2-1, with no clear D. The germline V and J ends were trimmed by 2 bases and 5 bases, with 16 bases remaining between them. Germline V lookup: CDR1 DFQATT, CDR2 SNEGSKA (reference sequence). The CDR3 runs to 15 residues. The CDR3 reads CSARQDQLTDNEQFF. In DNA form, the CDR3 reads TGCAGTGCTAGACAGGACCAACTCACGGACAATGAGCAGTTCTTC.

The chain is built from TRBV18 and TRBJ2-7, with D perhaps matching TRBD1 (6 bases). The germline gives CDR1 KGHSH, CDR2 LQKENI. The CDR3 has 15 residues. Trimming pared 2 bases from V and 0 bases from J, leaving 11 bases between. The CDR3 coding sequence is TGTGCCAGCTCACCAAGGGGGACACACTCCTACGAGCAGTACTTC. It translates to CASSPRGTHSYEQYF.

The count of this clonotype is one. The chain links TRBV12-3 or TRBV12-4 to TRBJ2-7; D is unresolved. This CDR3 is 11 amino acids long. V was cut by 6 bases and J by 10 bases, with 13 bases left in between. The CDR3 sequence: CASSRALNQYF. CDR3 nucleotide sequence: TGTGCCAGCAGCCGCGCTCTAAACCAGTACTTC.

The count of this clonotype is one. The CDR3 loop is CSARRSGTSPGNTIYF. CDR3 DNA: TGCAGTGCTAGACGTTCAGGGACTTCTCCTGGAAACACCATATATTTT. The chain has TRBV20-1 and TRBJ1-3; TRBD1 might be the D (5 bases). The CDR3 length is 16 residues. CDR1 DFQATT and CDR2 SNEGSKA come from the germline V gene (reference sequence). Trimming took off 2 bases at V and 2 bases at J, with 16 bases between the two ends.

This clonotype was found a few times. The CDR3 protein is CSATVGLAGGISYNEQFF. The CDR3 DNA follows: TGCAGTGCTACCGTGGGACTAGCGGGGGGGATCTCCTACAATGAGCAGTTCTTC. The chain links TRBV20-1 to TRBJ2-1; 16 nucleotides align to TRBD2. The V and J ends lost 4 bases and 0 bases, in that order; junction bases with no gene match: 6. Per the germline V gene, CDR1 is DFQATT and CDR2 is SNEGSKA (reference sequence). The CDR3 is 18 residues long.

In its sample, this clonotype was seen a few times. CDR3 protein: CSAPTWDRRGEQFF. The CDR3 DNA sequence: TGCAGTGCTCCGACCTGGGACAGGAGGGGTGAGCAGTTCTTC. This chain links TRBV20-1 with TRBJ2-1; TRBD1 matches at 8 bases. This CDR3 has 14 amino acids. V lost 5 bases, J lost 9 bases, and 12 bases stayed unmatched. CDR1 DFQATT and CDR2 SNEGSKA come from the germline V gene (reference sequence).

V usage is TRBV7-2 and J usage is TRBJ1-4, with a tentative D call TRBD1 (5 bases). Germline V lookup: CDR1 SGHTA, CDR2 FQGNSA. Trimming took 1 base from V and 8 from J, leaving 14 bases between them. CDR3 length: 15 residues. In DNA form, the CDR3 reads TGTGCCAGCAGCTTAGGGCAGGGAGGAGCAGAAAAACTGTTTTTT. Translation: CASSLGQGGAEKLFF.

This clonotype was recorded a few times. The V call is TRBV5-1, the J call TRBJ2-5; 7 bases line up with TRBD1. Germline lookup yields CDR1 SGHRS and CDR2 YFSETQ. The length of the CDR3 is 15 residues. Unmatched junction bases numbered 9, after V lost 4 bases and J lost 3 bases. The CDR3 is CASSPTGDGKETQYF. CDR3 in DNA: TGCGCCAGCAGCCCTACAGGGGACGGTAAAGAGACCCAGTACTTC.

The rearrangement joins TRBV2 to TRBJ2-5; a weak D match, TRBD2 (5 bases). The germline V gene has CDR1 SNHLY and CDR2 FYNNEI. V was shortened by 5 bases and J by 7 bases, with 29 bases between the two germline ends. The CDR3 is 18 amino acids. The CDR3 nucleotides read TGTGCCAGCAGTACCGAGGTAGCCAAAGTCATCACACTAGGGACCCAGTACTTC. Translated, it gives CASSTEVAKVITLGTQYF.

The rearrangement links TRBV12-3 or TRBV12-4 to TRBJ2-1; D is possibly TRBD1 or TRBD2 (5 bases each). The CDR3 sequence is 15 residues long. The V and J ends lost 7 bases and 2 bases respectively, with 15 bases between them. CDR3 residues: CASTHGAGAYNEQFF. For the CDR3, the DNA is TGTGCCAGCACTCACGGGGCGGGCGCCTACAATGAGCAGTTCTTC.

This clonotype appeared a few times. The J gene is TRBJ1-1, the V gene TRBV9; possibly TRBD1 for D (6 bases). The length of the CDR3 is 14 residues. From germline, CDR1 is SGDLS and CDR2 YYNGEE. Trimming cost V 6 bases and J 4 bases, with 16 bases left between them. The CDR3 sequence: CASTGGLTPTEAFF. Written as DNA, the CDR3 is TGTGCCAGCACGGGGGGCCTCACCCCCACTGAAGCTTTCTTT.

This clonotype appeared a few times. The V call is TRBV23-1, the J call TRBJ1-4, with D possibly TRBD1 on 5 matching bases. TRBV23-1 belongs to the ORF category, with a function that is uncertain. Trimming took off 0 bases at V and 8 bases at J, with 10 bases between the two ends. This CDR3 has 14 amino acids. The CDR3 nucleotides read TGCGCCAGCAGTCAATCGGGGACCTGCGAAAAACTGTTTTTT. Translating gives CASSQSGTCEKLFF.

This rearrangement joins TRBV5-1 to TRBJ2-3, with TRBD2 identical over 7 bases. V gave up 0 bases and J gave up 2 bases; unmatched junction bases: 15. The CDR3 contains 19 residues. CDR1 and CDR2 from the germline V gene are SGHRS and YFSETQ. The CDR3: CASSLARGTIIKTTDTQYF. For the CDR3, the DNA is TGCGCCAGCAGCTTGGCCAGAGGGACTATAATCAAAACCACAGATACGCAGTATTTT.

The sample holds a few counts of this clonotype. DNA of the CDR3: TGTGCCAGCAGCCCTACTCTTTCAAGGGGGCCGGGTCAGCCCCAGCATTTT. Its translation: CASSPTLSRGPGQPQHF. This chain connects TRBV4-2 to TRBJ1-5, with TRBD1 matching over 7 bases. This CDR3 spans 17 amino acids. Looked up from germline, CDR1 is LGHNA and CDR2 is YNFKEQ. V shed 4 bases and J 6 bases; nucleotides not matched to a gene: 15.

The V call is TRBV6-5, the J call TRBJ2-7, with no clear D. V lost 0 bases and J 9 bases, leaving 21 bases between the germline ends. The CDR3 covers 16 residues. The germline CDR1 and CDR2 sequences are MNHEY and SVGAGI. CDR3 bases: TGTGCCAGCAGTTACTCCGCGGCAGGCGCGTCCCTGGGGCAGTACTTC. Its protein product is CASSYSAAGASLGQYF.

The genes are TRBV29-1 and TRBJ2-7; perhaps TRBD2 as D (6 bases). This CDR3 is 12 amino acids long. CDR1 and CDR2 (germline): SQVTM, ANQGSEA. Trimming took 5 bases from V and 3 from J, leaving 11 bases between them. The CDR3 loop is CSVLAGGYEQYF. The DNA for the CDR3 is TGCAGCGTTCTCGCCGGGGGCTACGAGCAGTACTTC.

This clonotype has a handful of counts. The J gene is TRBJ1-2, the V gene TRBV6-5; the match to TRBD1 covers 8 bases. V was clipped by 6 bases and J by 3 bases; unmatched bases: 15. This CDR3 is 17 amino acids long. Germline CDR1 reads MNHEY; CDR2 reads SVGAGI. The CDR3 DNA is TGTGCCAGCAGCCGCGGGACAGGAGGAAGGGTGGACTATGGCTACACCTTC. It specifies CASSRGTGGRVDYGYTF.

V and J are TRBV20-1 and TRBJ1-2; D is unclear. Deletions cut 6 bases from V and 7 bases from J, with 18 bases between. CDR3 length: 13 residues. From germline, CDR1 is DFQATT and CDR2 SNEGSKA (reference sequence). The chain's CDR3 is CSASSPPKFGYTF. CDR3 bases: TGCAGTGCATCCAGCCCGCCAAAGTTTGGCTACACCTTC.

The rearrangement uses TRBV28 and TRBJ2-1; D is tentatively TRBD1 or TRBD2 (5 bases each). The V end was cut by 3 bases, the J end by 6 bases, with 12 bases between. Germline V gene lookup returns CDR1 MDHEN and CDR2 SYDVKM. CDR3 length: 14 residues. CDR3 nucleotides: TGTGCCAGCAGTTTCCAGCCGGGACCCAATGAGCAGTTCTTC. It is translated as CASSFQPGPNEQFF.

This clonotype was detected ten times or more. The chain employs TRBV7-9 and TRBJ2-1; D call uncertain. Trimming shortened V by 5 bases and J by 6 bases, and 20 bases separated the two germline ends. The germline V gene has CDR1 SEHNR and CDR2 FQNEAQ (reference sequence). The CDR3 runs 16 residues. CDR3 sequence reads: CASSPIGGASLNEQFF. CDR3 nucleotide sequence: TGTGCCAGCAGCCCGATCGGCGGTGCGAGTCTCAATGAGCAGTTCTTC.

The J gene is TRBJ1-5, the V gene TRBV20-1, with 9 bases aligning to TRBD1. Trimming at V came to 6 bases and at J to 5 bases, leaving 8 bases not matched to a gene. The CDR3 consists of 14 residues. Germline V gene sequence: CDR1 DFQATT, CDR2 SNEGSKA (reference sequence). The CDR3 loop reads CSAYPGQGDQPQHF. Written as DNA, the CDR3 is TGCAGTGCCTATCCGGGACAGGGAGATCAGCCCCAGCATTTT.